This entry describes one T cell receptor (beta chain). Measured with immunoSEQ multiplex PCR; TCRdb has only the in-frame clones, and not every one. The sample comprises around 85,000 clones, just under 95% of which are singletons, and about 0.26% rests with the top ten. This sample was taken from a study of technical replicates of blood from a handful of donors. This CDR3 region has 17 residues. The V gene end was trimmed by 3 bases and the J gene end by 3 bases; junction bases not matched to a gene: 14. Germline V lookup: CDR1 SGHTS, CDR2 YDEGEE. This chain connects TRBV5-8 to TRBJ2-7; 8 bases are a match to TRBD1. Sequencing was performed on T cells isolated from PBMCs. The sequence was obtained from a human donor in good health. The CDR3 protein is CASSWGWTGMSSYEQYF. CDR3 in DNA: TGTGCCAGCAGCTGGGGATGGACAGGGATGAGCAGCTACGAGCAGTACTTC.